Listed below are T cell receptor beta chains from one sample, sequenced in a study of T cell clusters in autoimmune cytopenias. TCRdb re-called the multiplex PCR reads and catalogs CDR3 proteins one per entry, DNA excluded. This sample's table has 8,300 or so distinct CDR3 sequences. Sequencing was carried out using peripheral blood. These receptor sequences come from a human donor with an autoimmune cytopenia or autoimmune hepatitis (not recorded which). CDR3s include the opening cysteine and the closing phenylalanine or tryptophan. Some rows have no size entry. The others give once, few or many, or a class for an expanded clone.

>15|TRBJ2-1|TRBV18|.
CASSLLAGPYNEQFF
>17|TRBJ2-7|TRBV20-1|.
CSARDWLAPLLSYEQYF
>13|TRBJ1-1|TRBV18|medium-sized
CASSPPGAPWAFF
>13|TRBJ1-4|TRBV5-6|.
CASSLLTNEKLFF
>14|TRBJ1-1|TRBV27|.
CASSHRGLNTEAFF
>15|TRBJ2-3|TRBV6-1|.
CASSEQAGGVNTHYF
>14|TRBJ2-5|TRBV29-1|medium-sized
CSVEEPSYQETQYF
>15|TRBJ2-3|TRBV20-1|.
CSARGAGSLEDTQYF
>14|TRBJ1-1|TRBV29-1|medium-sized
CSAQQGIRNTEAFF
>15|TRBJ1-5|TRBV24-1|.
CATSDRQEMDQPQHF
>16|TRBJ2-7|TRBV2|.
CASTGLAGTRRNEQYF
>14|TRBJ2-5|TRBV7-2|.
CASSLVVGKETQYF
>16|TRBJ2-7|TRBV7-2|medium-sized
CASSPTSGRADHEQYF
>14|TRBJ2-7|TRBV6-4|medium-sized
CASSETSGAYEQYF
>13|TRBJ1-2|TRBV20-1|medium-sized
CSARTTGGYGYTF
>12|TRBJ1-2|TRBV27|medium-sized
CASSPTEDGYTF
>17|TRBJ2-4|TRBV7-2|.
CASSLTSGSVAKNIQYF
>14|TRBJ1-5|TRBV20-1|.
CSARGQGNYQPQHF
>14|TRBJ1-3|TRBV20-1|medium-sized
CSVVVPGSGNTIYF
>13|TRBJ1-5|TRBV28|.
CASRQGRHQPQHF
>16|TRBJ2-7|TRBV6-5|medium-sized
CASSYSIAIPPYEQYF
>15|TRBJ2-1|TRBV4-1|.
CASSSLAGTYNEQFF
>16|TRBJ2-1|TRBV11-2|.
CASSPWDRNSYNEQFF
>14|TRBJ1-1|TRBV6-5|medium-sized
CASSTTGGNTEAFF
>11|TRBJ1-1|TRBV4-3|.
CASSQAGEAFF
>15|TRBJ2-3|TRBV10-3|.
CAISVVAGAEDTQYF
>12|TRBJ2-3|TRBV28|.
CASEALGDTQYF
>15|TRBJ2-1|TRBV4-3|.
CASSLGTSSYNEQFF
>15|TRBJ1-1|TRBV19|medium-sized
CASSIEGQPNTEAFF
>15|TRBJ1-4|TRBV7-6|medium-sized
CASSLGDRSNEKLFF
>14|TRBJ2-3|TRBV5-1|.
CASSLDHRGDTQYF
>14|TRBJ2-7|TRBV9|.
CASSAGASAYEQYF
>15|TRBJ2-1|TRBV18|.
CASSPPGIGSGEQFF
>15|TRBJ2-3|TRBV6-2/TRBV6-3|medium-sized
CASSYESWRADTQYF
>16|TRBJ2-3|TRBV5-1|.
CASSLAEGGLTDTQYF
>14|TRBJ2-4|TRBV6-1|.
CASSERGAWIIQYF
>15|TRBJ2-2|TRBV6-5|medium-sized
CASRTGTLGTGELFF
>17|TRBJ2-1|TRBV14|.
CASSQVFSGNSYNEQFF
>16|TRBJ1-2|TRBV5-6|medium-sized
CASSPPRDRGSYGYTF
>15|TRBJ2-2|TRBV10-3|.
CATGQSLPNTGELFF
>13|TRBJ1-2|TRBV24-1|.
CATSDAPAGGYTF
>14|TRBJ2-5|TRBV7-2|.
CASSGGRQGETQYF
>13|TRBJ2-2|TRBV20-1|medium-sized
CSVGTANTGELFF
>14|TRBJ2-3|TRBV6-1|.
CASRQRPSTDTQYF
>16|TRBJ1-4|TRBV4-3|.
CASSQGGRVYNEKLFF
>15|TRBJ2-7|TRBV6-5|medium-sized
CASSWERAGTYEQYF
>15|TRBJ1-5|TRBV10-2|medium-sized
CASSKGQDSNQPQHF
>15|TRBJ1-1|TRBV25-1|.
CASSDSSWGWGKAFF
>18|TRBJ2-3|TRBV24-1|.
CATSLTSGGAYSTDTQYF
>12|TRBJ2-5|TRBV20-1|.
CSASRGGETQYF
>16|TRBJ2-1|TRBV29-1|medium-sized
CSVDLFGTSGNNEQFF
>13|TRBJ2-3|TRBV19|.
CASKPQGEDTQYF
>13|TRBJ1-5|TRBV30|medium-sized
CAWAMDSNQPQHF
>14|TRBJ2-7|TRBV20-1|medium-sized
CSARIAKQTYEQYF
>14|TRBJ2-7|TRBV7-3|medium-sized
CASSLNGNPYEQYF
>15|TRBJ1-3|TRBV7-2|medium-sized
CASSLVAGAGNTIYF
>15|TRBJ1-6|TRBV4-3|.
CASSQAQGASSPLHF
>14|TRBJ1-4|TRBV6-2/TRBV6-3|.
CASSWTSSNEKLFF
>18|TRBJ1-5|TRBV6-2/TRBV6-3|medium-sized
CASSYRTGVGRLNQPQHF
>13|TRBJ2-4|TRBV20-1|.
CSARGLAKNIQYF